This section outlines one T cell receptor beta chain sequence together with its context. Germline values: CDR1 MDHEN, CDR2 SYDVKM. CDR3 length equals 12 residues. Trimming left V 3 bases short and J 8 bases short, with 8 bases between. The sample belongs to a study of blood T cell repertoires in COVID-19. Background on the study: The United States, Italy and Spain supplied acute and convalescent COVID-19 samples. PBMCs, B-cell-depleted T cells, or T cells were the source of the cDNA or gDNA that made up the material.

Original analysis: Amplification with reference gene primers provided the estimates of nucleated cell counts. Using immunoSEQ multiplex PCR, the repertoire was profiled, and TCRdb retains in-frame clones only, with some absent. From that table come the V and J calls and clone size; the DNA was used to work out D and trimming. The sample holds 30,000 to 40,000 clones, roughly 77% seen once. This sequence originates from a man older than 75 with active or convalescent COVID-19. The chain is built from TRBV28 and TRBJ1-5; no clear D gene. Sequencing was performed on peripheral blood. CDR3 in DNA: TGTGCCAGCAGTTTTCCCCAGAAGCCCCAGCATTTT. Protein sequence: CASSFPQKPQHF.